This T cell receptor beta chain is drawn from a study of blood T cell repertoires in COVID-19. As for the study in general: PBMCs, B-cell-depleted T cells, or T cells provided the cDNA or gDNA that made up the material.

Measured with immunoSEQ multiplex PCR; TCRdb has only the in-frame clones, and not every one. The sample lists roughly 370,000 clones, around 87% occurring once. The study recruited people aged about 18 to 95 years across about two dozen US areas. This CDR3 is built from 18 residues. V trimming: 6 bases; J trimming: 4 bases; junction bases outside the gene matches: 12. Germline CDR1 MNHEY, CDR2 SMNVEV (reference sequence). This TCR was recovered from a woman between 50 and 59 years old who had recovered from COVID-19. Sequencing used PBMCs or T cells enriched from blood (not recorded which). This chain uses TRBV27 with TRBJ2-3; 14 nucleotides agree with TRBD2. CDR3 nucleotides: TGTGCCAGCAGCAAAGCCCGGACTAGCGGGGGGATGGCAGATACGCAGTATTTT. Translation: CASSKARTSGGMADTQYF.